These 7 T cell receptor beta chains came from one sample sequenced in a study of vaccination effects on CD4 cells after COVID-19. Antigen-specific CD4+ T cell clonotypes were called by their expansion after viral peptide-pool culture in ViraFEST. A 10-day culture period preceded the isolation of CD4+ T cells. It was between March and December 2020 that the person had a SARS-CoV-2 infection confirmed by PCR. Profiling relied on immunoSEQ multiplex PCR, and the TCRdb table lists in-frame clones only, not all of them. The sample shows more than 20,000 clones, 69% of them seen only once. No antigens are known for them. The material sequenced was CD4+ T cells from PBMCs cultured with SARS-CoV-2 spike peptides, taken before COVID-19 vaccination. Receptor source: a human donor who had a prior SARS-CoV-2 infection.

The chain carries TRBV19 and TRBJ1-1; TRBD1 might be the D (6 bases). CDR3 length equals 13 residues. Trimming shortened V by 4 bases and J by 9 bases, and 15 bases separated the two germline ends. Germline values: CDR1 LNHDA, CDR2 SQIVND (reference sequence). As DNA, the CDR3 is TGTGCCAGTAGTACCAGACCACAGGGAAAAGCTTTCTTT. Residues: CASSTRPQGKAFF.

This clone came up a few times. The rearrangement links TRBV5-1 to TRBJ2-7; the D is unclear. Trimming shortened V by 0 bases and J by 0 bases, and 16 bases separated the two germline ends. This CDR3 spans 17 amino acids. CDR1 and CDR2 (germline): SGHRS, YFSETQ. The DNA of the CDR3 is TGCGCCAGCAGCTTGGGTACAGCTAGAAGAAGCTCCTACGAGCAGTACTTC. Translating gives CASSLGTARRSSYEQYF.

V usage is TRBV19 and J usage is TRBJ2-5, with 8 bases identical to TRBD2. The CDR3 length is 13 residues. V shed 4 bases, J shed 7 bases, and the junction held 5 bases outside the gene matches. Germline CDR1 and CDR2: LNHDA and SQIVND (reference sequence). The CDR3, as DNA: TGTGCCAGTAGTACCACACGGGGGGGGACCCAGTACTTC. Translated: CASSTTRGGTQYF.

In its sample, this clone was seen a few times. The chain combines TRBV12-3 or TRBV12-4 with TRBJ1-2, with D perhaps TRBD1 (6 bases). V lost 7 bases to trimming and J lost 1 base, with 10 bases between them. This CDR3 is 13 amino acids long. DNA for the CDR3: TGTGCCAGCACAGGGGCCTTTAACTATGGCTACACCTTC. Protein sequence: CASTGAFNYGYTF.

The CDR3 sequence is CASSPHGKHTEAFF. The CDR3 nucleotides read TGTGCCAGCAGCCCGCATGGCAAACACACTGAAGCTTTCTTT. This chain uses TRBV6-5 with TRBJ1-1, with D unclear. The V end was cut by 6 bases, the J end by 3 bases, with 14 bases between. The CDR3 extends over 14 amino acids. Germline CDR1 and CDR2: MNHEY and SVGAGI.

This clone has a handful of counts. This rearrangement joins TRBV7-3 to TRBJ1-2, with D possibly TRBD1 on 6 matching bases. The V and J ends lost 3 bases and 0 bases respectively, with 11 bases between them. Germline V gene sequence: CDR1 SGHTA, CDR2 FQGTGA. The CDR3 sequence is 15 residues long. The CDR3 here is CASSLDSQTNYGYTF. CDR3 coding DNA: TGTGCCAGCAGCTTGGACAGCCAAACTAACTATGGCTACACCTTC.

The rearrangement joins TRBV19 to TRBJ1-1; possible D gene TRBD1, 6 bases. Germline V gene lookup returns CDR1 LNHDA and CDR2 SQIVND (reference sequence). V gave up 7 bases and J gave up 4 bases, with 22 bases separating them. CDR3 length: 16 residues. The CDR3 sequence is CASTKKPGGRGTEAFF. The CDR3 nucleotides read TGTGCCAGTACCAAAAAACCGGGGGGCCGGGGCACTGAAGCTTTCTTT. Full variable domain (remainder filled in from reference TRBV19 and TRBJ1-1): DGGITQSPKYLFRKEGQNVTLSCEQNLNHDAMYWYRQDPGQGLRLIYYSQIVNDFQKGDIAEGYSVSREKKESFPLTVTSAQKNPTAFYLCASTKKPGGRGTEAFFGQGTRLTVV.